The 32 T cell receptor beta chains given below trace back to one sample, sequenced in a study of HIV-infected patients and healthy controls. 500 ng RNA was reverse transcribed with alpha and beta constant-region primers. Using multiplexing indices, alpha and beta chain libraries were generated apart by chain-specific third strand synthesis. MiXCR, run by TCRdb on the 5' RACE reads, gives a single entry per CDR3 protein. Of around 20,000 distinct CDR3 sequences in the sample, about 9.4% were seen once. All unsorted peripheral T cells were captured because whole blood was used without fractionation. Sequenced: blood. The receptor set was obtained from an adult in good health.

This clonotype was found a few times. The V call is TRBV11-2, the J call TRBJ1-3; no reliable D call. CDR1 is SGHAT, CDR2 FQNNGV, per germline. The length of the CDR3 is 15 residues. Trimming cost V 3 bases and J 0 bases, with 9 bases left between them. The CDR3 region has the DNA TGTGCCAGCAGCTTCACGACGAGCTCTGGAAACACCATATATTTT. Translation gives CASSFTTSSGNTIYF.

This clonotype was observed many times. This chain joins TRBV15 and TRBJ1-1; the D gene is possibly TRBD1 (6 bases). The CDR3 runs 15 residues. The germline CDR1 and CDR2 sequences are LNHNV and YYDKDF (reference sequence). Deletions cut 6 bases from V and 1 base from J, with 15 bases between. CDR3 in amino acids: CATSLGASWNTEAFF. The CDR3 DNA reads TGTGCCACCAGTCTGGGGGCTAGCTGGAACACTGAAGCTTTCTTT.

This clonotype is medium-sized (0.01 to 0.1%). The chain carries TRBV3-1 and TRBJ2-7, with D uncertain. Germline V gene data show CDR1 as LGHDT and CDR2 as YNNKEL (reference sequence). This CDR3 spans 13 amino acids. The V gene lost 1 base and the J gene lost 4 bases, with 8 bases spanning the gap. The chain's CDR3 is CASSQGRPYEQYF. The DNA for the CDR3 is TGTGCCAGCAGCCAAGGCAGGCCATACGAGCAGTACTTC.

This clonotype qualifies as medium-sized (0.01 to 0.1%). DNA of the CDR3: TGTGCCAGCAGACGACTTTCGAAGGCGGAGGAGACCCAGTACTTC. It is translated as CASRRLSKAEETQYF. This chain links TRBV6-2 or TRBV6-3 with TRBJ2-5; D is uncertain. CDR1 and CDR2 (germline): MNHEY, SVGEGT. Trimming removed 6 bases at V and 5 bases at J, with 19 bases between. The CDR3 spans 15 residues.

This clonotype has a count of ten or more. The V and J genes are TRBV6-2 or TRBV6-3 and TRBJ2-1; 7 bases line up with TRBD1. The CDR3 runs 16 residues. CDR1 is MNHEY and CDR2 is SVGEGT in the germline V gene. V dropped 1 base and J dropped 7; count of bases not matched to a gene: 10. The CDR3 bases are TGTGCCAGCAGTTACTGGCGGACAGGCCCGGGGAATGAGCAGTTCTTC. Residues: CASSYWRTGPGNEQFF.

There are a few counts of this clonotype. The chain has TRBV7-9 and TRBJ2-7, with D possibly being TRBD1 (6 bases). Germline CDR1 is SEHNR and CDR2 is FQNEAQ (reference sequence). This CDR3 comprises 13 residues. V was cut by 5 bases and J by 5 bases, with 13 bases left in between. The CDR3, as DNA: TGTGCCAGCAGCCACCGGACAGAGAACGAGCAGTACTTC. Translated, it gives CASSHRTENEQYF.

In its sample, this clonotype was seen many times. The chain carries TRBV2 and TRBJ2-3, with 8 bases aligning to TRBD1. The V gene end was trimmed by 10 bases and the J gene end by 5 bases; junction bases not matched to a gene: 11. The CDR3 is 14 residues long. In germline, CDR1 is SNHLY, CDR2 FYNNEI. The CDR3 sequence: CANRTDRAGDTQYF. The CDR3 bases are TGTGCCAACAGGACGGACAGGGCCGGAGATACGCAGTATTTT.

This clonotype has ten or more counts. The genes are TRBV18 and TRBJ2-7; the D call may be TRBD1 or TRBD2 (5 bases each). CDR1 and CDR2 (germline): KGHSH, LQKENI. The CDR3 sequence is 13 residues long. With 8 bases removed from V and 6 bases from J, the gap between germline ends came to 17 bases. CDR3 amino acids: CASRKGSEGEQYF. CDR3 in DNA: TGTGCCAGCAGGAAGGGGAGTGAGGGCGAGCAGTACTTC.

This clonotype has more than one count but fewer than ten. DNA of the CDR3: TGTGCCAGCTCACCAATGCCCCTTACAGGGCGGGATGAAAAACTGTTTTTT. Amino acid sequence: CASSPMPLTGRDEKLFF. This chain uses TRBV18 with TRBJ1-4; maybe TRBD1 (6 bases). V lost 2 bases and J lost 6, with 19 bases in between. The CDR3 is 17 amino acids. Germline V gives CDR1 KGHSH, CDR2 LQKENI.

The table lists this clonotype with many counts. The rearrangement uses TRBV28 and TRBJ2-7; no clear D. The germline gives CDR1 MDHEN, CDR2 SYDVKM. The CDR3 runs to 14 residues. V dropped 6 bases and J dropped 3 bases, with 15 bases sitting between them. CDR3 sequence: CASRLHGPNYEQYF. Here the CDR3 DNA reads TGTGCCAGCAGACTCCACGGACCGAACTACGAGCAGTACTTC.

The chain carries TRBV7-9 and TRBJ2-3; D call uncertain. Trimming removed 5 bases at V and 3 bases at J, with 18 bases between. The CDR3 runs to 16 residues. The germline gives CDR1 SEHNR, CDR2 FQNEAQ (reference sequence). This chain's CDR3 is CASSRMTSSRTDTQYF. CDR3 sequence (DNA): TGTGCCAGCAGCCGTATGACCTCCTCAAGAACAGATACGCAGTATTTT.

CDR3 DNA: TGTGCCAGCAGCCAAGCGGCCATCAGCTCCTACAATGAGCAGTTCTTC. Translation gives CASSQAAISSYNEQFF. The chain couples TRBV3-1 to TRBJ2-1, with D uncertain. From germline, CDR1 is LGHDT and CDR2 YNNKEL (reference sequence). V was clipped by 1 base and J by 0 bases, with 10 bases between them. This CDR3 has 16 residues.

Many counts were recorded for this clonotype. Mismatch with germline at one junction end may stem from a read error. The chain links TRBV7-7 to TRBJ2-1, with 11 bases aligning to TRBD1. Germline V gene data show CDR1 as SSHAT and CDR2 as FNYEAQ (reference sequence). The CDR3 runs to 15 residues. CDR3 protein: CASSLGDRGYNEQFF. The CDR3 coding sequence is TGTGCTAGCAGCTTGGGGGACAGGGGGTACAATGAGCAGTTCTTC.

This clonotype has at least ten counts. The gene calls are TRBV7-2 and TRBJ2-7; TRBD2 might be the D (6 bases). Germline CDR1 SGHTA, CDR2 FQGNSA. The CDR3 extends over 15 amino acids. Deletions cut 2 bases from V and 1 base from J, with 12 bases between. The DNA for the CDR3 is TGTGCCAGCAGCTTATCGGCGGGACCATCCTACGAGCAGTACTTC. As protein: CASSLSAGPSYEQYF.

This clonotype was observed many times. The chain combines TRBV19 with TRBJ1-5; 8 bases line up with TRBD1. Trimming cost V 4 bases and J 4 bases; bases outside gene matches: 15. The CDR3 has 18 residues. Germline loops: CDR1 LNHDA, CDR2 SQIVND (reference sequence). The CDR3 loop reads CASSTPRVRGTGNQPQHF. DNA for the CDR3: TGTGCCAGTAGTACTCCACGAGTACGCGGGACAGGTAATCAGCCCCAGCATTTT.

This clonotype was recorded at least ten times. The chain recombines TRBV4-1 with TRBJ1-2; D not certain. CDR3 length: 16 residues. Trimming cost V 4 bases and J 0 bases, with 15 bases left between them. Germline V lookup: CDR1 MGHRA, CDR2 YSYEKL. CDR3 in amino acids: CASSPLERGANYGYTF. The CDR3 region has the DNA TGCGCCAGCAGCCCCCTGGAGCGGGGAGCTAACTATGGCTACACCTTC.

This clonotype was counted ten times or more. The chain employs TRBV30 and TRBJ1-1; D is uncertain. The CDR3 spans 16 residues. The germline gives CDR1 GTSNPN, CDR2 SVGIG (reference sequence). V lost 0 bases and J 0 bases, leaving 14 bases between the germline ends. CDR3 bases: TGTGCCTGGAGTGTCCGAGGGAGGTGGATGAACACTGAAGCTTTCTTT. Encoded protein: CAWSVRGRWMNTEAFF.

This clonotype was recorded many times. The chain is built from TRBV27 and TRBJ2-6, with D unresolved. V was pared by 5 bases and J by 1 base, with 6 bases between. Germline V gives CDR1 MNHEY, CDR2 SMNVEV (reference sequence). The length of the CDR3 is 14 residues. For the CDR3, the DNA is TGTGCCAGCAGTCCACTATCTGGGGCCAACGTCCTGACTTTC. This encodes CASSPLSGANVLTF.

This chain connects TRBV2 to TRBJ1-2; D not resolved. This CDR3 is built from 13 residues. Trimming stripped 8 bases from V and 8 bases from J, with 18 bases between. Germline V gene sequence: CDR1 SNHLY, CDR2 FYNNEI. DNA for the CDR3: TGTGCCAGCTCCCCAGTATTAAGAGAAGGCTACACCTTC. It codes for CASSPVLREGYTF.

This clonotype occurred many times. This chain's CDR3 is CASSPLRGRARDEQFF. The CDR3 DNA sequence: TGTGCCAGCAGTCCTCTTCGCGGGAGGGCCAGAGATGAGCAGTTCTTC. The chain has TRBV3-1 and TRBJ2-1; TRBD2 matches at 9 bases. The V and J ends lost 6 bases and 8 bases, in that order; junction bases with no gene match: 14. Germline loops: CDR1 LGHDT, CDR2 YNNKEL (reference sequence). This CDR3 comprises 16 residues.

This clonotype is medium-sized in the sample. The V gene is TRBV20-1, the J gene TRBJ2-7; D is undetermined. The CDR3 sequence is 12 residues long. The V gene's germline CDR1 is DFQATT and CDR2 SNEGSKA (reference sequence). Deletions cut 4 bases from V and 1 base from J, with 8 bases between. The CDR3 region has the DNA TGCAGTGCTATCGACAAGTCCTACGAGCAGTACTTC. The encoded protein is CSAIDKSYEQYF.

In this sample, this clonotype turned up a few times. The chain is built from TRBV24-1 and TRBJ2-3; weak D call: TRBD1 (6 bases). The CDR3 runs 16 residues. Germline CDR1 KGHDR, CDR2 SFDVKD. V dropped 3 bases and J dropped 2 bases, with 14 bases sitting between them. The CDR3: CATSDGADSFTDTQYF. The CDR3 coding sequence is TGTGCCACCAGTGATGGGGCGGACAGCTTCACAGATACGCAGTATTTT.

This clonotype appeared many times. A read error may account for a junction end that differs from germline. V usage is TRBV7-7 and J usage is TRBJ1-3; D ambiguous. This CDR3 region has 13 residues. CDR1 SSHAT and CDR2 FNYEAQ come from the germline V gene (reference sequence). CDR3 coding DNA: TGTGCTAGCAGCTTAAACATGGAAGACACCATATATTTT. It is translated as CASSLNMEDTIYF.

This clonotype was seen repeatedly, ten times or more. The chain carries TRBV6-2 or TRBV6-3 and TRBJ2-3; D is ambiguous. Trimming left V 5 bases short and J 4 bases short, with 13 bases between. This CDR3 has 14 amino acids. Germline values: CDR1 MNHEY, CDR2 SVGEGT. CDR3 amino acids: CASSPFSGPDTQYF. CDR3 nucleotides: TGTGCCAGCAGTCCTTTCTCAGGTCCAGATACGCAGTATTTT.

This clonotype qualifies as medium-sized. This chain connects TRBV9 to TRBJ2-3; tentatively, D is TRBD2 (5 bases). The ends were cut back, 3 bases at V and 7 bases at J, with 15 bases in the middle. The CDR3 extends over 14 amino acids. Germline V gene data show CDR1 as SGDLS and CDR2 as YYNGEE. CDR3 in DNA: TGTGCCAGCAGCGGTACTAGTGGGTCGCATACGCAGTATTTT. Its protein is CASSGTSGSHTQYF.

The genes are TRBV7-3 and TRBJ2-7; perhaps TRBD2 as D (6 bases). V lost 5 bases to trimming and J lost 2 bases, with 16 bases between them. The CDR3 is 15 residues long. Germline values: CDR1 SGHTA, CDR2 FQGTGA. This CDR3 reads CASSLSGPETYEQYF. The DNA of the CDR3 is TGTGCCAGCAGCCTTAGCGGTCCCGAAACCTACGAGCAGTACTTC. Using reference TRBV7-3 and TRBJ2-7 for the parts outside the CDR3, the full variable domain is GAGVSQTPSNKVTEKGKYVELRCDPISGHTALYWYRQSLGQGPEFLIYFQGTGAADDSGLPNDRFFAVRPEGSVSTLKIQRTERGDSAVYLCASSLSGPETYEQYFGPGTRLTVT.

By sample share, this clonotype is medium-sized. This sequence joins TRBV6-1 and TRBJ2-7; 7 bases are a match to TRBD2. Germline values: CDR1 MNHNS, CDR2 SASEGT. After removal of 6 bases from V and 0 bases from J, the junction contained 8 bases not matched to a gene. The CDR3 runs 15 residues. The CDR3 DNA is TGTGCCAGCAGCCCGGGACTACTCAGCTCCTACGAGCAGTACTTC. This encodes CASSPGLLSSYEQYF.

In this sample, this clonotype is medium-sized (0.01 to 0.1%). The gene calls are TRBV7-2 and TRBJ1-1, with TRBD1 as a possible D gene (5 bases). V was clipped by 0 bases and J by 0 bases, with 8 bases between them. This CDR3 contains 15 residues. Germline CDR1 and CDR2: SGHTA and FQGNSA. The CDR3 spells CASSLAGAVNTEAFF. Here the CDR3 DNA reads TGTGCCAGCAGCTTAGCAGGGGCGGTGAACACTGAAGCTTTCTTT.

The chain is built from TRBV7-9 and TRBJ1-4; D unclear. Trimming cost V 1 base and J 6 bases, with 6 bases left between them. CDR3 size: 13 residues. CDR1 is SEHNR and CDR2 is FQNEAQ in the germline V gene (reference sequence). The DNA for the CDR3 is TGTGCCAGCAGCTTAGGCCTTGATGAAAAACTGTTTTTT. Translation gives CASSLGLDEKLFF.

A note on this clonotype: A much more abundant neighbour one base away suggests this may be a read error. This chain uses TRBV28 with TRBJ2-3; unclear D gene. V shed 4 bases and J shed 5 bases, with 16 bases lying between them. Germline V lookup: CDR1 MDHEN, CDR2 SYDVKM. This CDR3 contains 15 residues. Written as DNA, the CDR3 is TGTGCCAGCAGTTCCCCCCCGGACCTCATAGATACGCAGTATTTT. Translated: CASSSPPDLIDTQYF.

This rearrangement joins TRBV3-1 to TRBJ1-1; 7 nucleotides agree with TRBD1. Germline V gives CDR1 LGHDT, CDR2 YNNKEL (reference sequence). The J segment lost 5 bases and the V segment lost 8 bases, leaving 14 bases of the junction unmatched. This CDR3 spans 15 amino acids. The CDR3 sequence: CASLRGGPGGTEAFF. The CDR3 nucleotides are TGTGCCAGCCTTCGCGGGGGCCCAGGGGGGACTGAAGCTTTCTTT.

This clonotype was recorded at least ten times. The genes are TRBV9 and TRBJ2-7; TRBD2 aligns across 7 bases. The germline CDR1 and CDR2 sequences are SGDLS and YYNGEE. Losses at the gene ends were 2 bases for V and 7 bases for J; bases not matched to a gene: 12. The CDR3 consists of 15 residues. CDR3 region: CASSVSSGTPGEQYF. The CDR3 coding sequence is TGTGCCAGCAGCGTCTCTAGCGGAACCCCAGGGGAGCAGTACTTC.